One sample yielded the 20 T cell receptor beta chains listed below, sequenced in a study of cytomegalovirus exposure and HLA in healthy donors listed by TCRdb under 2017. Library prep was done by the immunoSEQ multiplex PCR assay. For the multiplex PCR, a mixture combining 60 forward primers for TCR Vbeta segments and 13 reverse primers for TCR Jbeta segments was used. TCRdb provides this immuneACCESS table in a form limited to in-frame rearrangements. Some clones are lacking; in checked studies, under half of them reflect an unresolved V gene, and why the rest are absent is not known. The sample profile shows about 120,000 clones; about 74% of them were found once. The ten biggest clones cover less than 3% of the sample. The sample was PBMCs. The receptors come from a woman between 40 and 55 years old in good health and CMV-seropositive.

This chain uses TRBV27 with TRBJ2-5; 7 positions match TRBD1. From germline, CDR1 is MNHEY and CDR2 SMNVEV (reference sequence). V lost 4 bases to trimming and J lost 5 bases; unmatched junction nucleotides: 13. The CDR3 runs 16 residues. The CDR3 protein is CASSYNGQAAQETQYF. The DNA for the CDR3 is TGTGCCAGCAGTTATAACGGACAGGCGGCTCAGGAGACCCAGTACTTC.

This sequence joins TRBV27 and TRBJ1-3; D is uncertain. Germline V lookup: CDR1 MNHEY, CDR2 SMNVEV (reference sequence). This CDR3 has 13 amino acids. V was shortened by 3 bases and J by 2 bases, with 5 bases between the two germline ends. The CDR3 reads CASSFGTGNTIYF. In DNA form, the CDR3 reads TGTGCCAGCAGTTTCGGGACTGGAAACACCATATATTTT.

The rearrangement links TRBV27 to TRBJ1-5; D is undetermined. CDR3 length: 14 residues. Trimming took off 3 bases at V and 6 bases at J, with 12 bases between the two ends. Germline lookup yields CDR1 MNHEY and CDR2 SMNVEV (reference sequence). DNA for the CDR3: TGTGCCAGCAGTTTGGGCGCAGGTCTTCAGCCCCAGCATTTT. Translating gives CASSLGAGLQPQHF.

V gene TRBV5-1 combines with J gene TRBJ2-5; D is unclear. V lost 0 bases to trimming and J lost 3 bases, with 3 bases between them. Germline CDR1 is SGHRS and CDR2 is YFSETQ. This CDR3 comprises 12 residues. The CDR3 DNA reads TGCGCCAGCAGCTTGGGAGAAGAGACCCAGTACTTC. Translating it yields CASSLGEETQYF.

This chain joins TRBV7-2 and TRBJ2-3; TRBD2 might be the D (6 bases). Germline V CDR1 and CDR2: SGHTA, FQGNSA. The CDR3 has 15 amino acids. Trimming shortened V by 1 base and J by 0 bases, and 8 bases separated the two germline ends. The CDR3 here is CASSLVADSTDTQYF. The CDR3 nucleotides are TGTGCCAGCAGCTTAGTAGCGGACAGCACAGATACGCAGTATTTT.

Remarks on this clone: Additional DNA sequences in this sample encode the identical CDR3. The chain employs TRBV20-1 and TRBJ1-1; D call uncertain. Germline values: CDR1 DFQATT, CDR2 SNEGSKA (reference sequence). V was shortened by 3 bases and J by 5 bases, with 7 bases between the two germline ends. CDR3 length equals 11 residues. The CDR3 loop reads CSARMETEAFF. CDR3 coding DNA: TGCAGTGCTAGGATGGAGACTGAAGCTTTCTTT.

The chain employs TRBV5-1 and TRBJ1-5, with D possibly being TRBD1 (6 bases). Germline assignment: CDR1 SGHRS and CDR2 YFSETQ. Between the trimmed V and J ends, which lost 0 bases and 3 bases, there was a span of 10 bases. The CDR3 is 15 residues long. The CDR3 here is CASSLGGGDNQPQHF. In nucleotides, the CDR3 is TGCGCCAGCAGCTTGGGAGGGGGAGACAATCAGCCCCAGCATTTT.

This clone has just a few counts. The rearrangement uses TRBV7-8 and TRBJ1-2; the match to TRBD1 covers 9 bases. CDR3 length equals 13 residues. V lost 5 bases, J lost 8 bases, and 6 bases stayed unmatched. Germline CDR1 and CDR2: SGHVS and FQNEAQ. This chain's CDR3 is CASSQRTGDGYTF. CDR3 in DNA: TGTGCCAGCAGCCAAAGGACAGGGGACGGCTACACCTTC.

The chain couples TRBV29-1 to TRBJ2-7; tentative D call: TRBD2 (6 bases). V lost 6 bases and J lost 6, with 12 bases in between. This CDR3 has 11 amino acids. The germline V gene has CDR1 SQVTM and CDR2 ANQGSEA. CDR3 residues: CSVLKEGEQYF. CDR3 coding DNA: TGCAGCGTCTTGAAGGAGGGCGAGCAGTACTTC.

This rearrangement joins TRBV4-2 to TRBJ2-3, with TRBD2 matching over 10 bases. The CDR3 sequence is 18 residues long. Germline CDR1 LGHNA, CDR2 YNFKEQ. Losses at the gene ends were 0 bases for V and 4 bases for J; bases not matched to a gene: 10. CDR3 amino acids: CASSQDSVSGRPSDTQYF. DNA for the CDR3: TGTGCCAGCAGCCAAGATAGTGTTAGCGGGAGGCCCTCAGATACGCAGTATTTT.

The rearrangement uses TRBV7-2 and TRBJ2-1; the D gene is possibly TRBD1 (5 bases). The length of the CDR3 is 14 residues. Per the germline V gene, CDR1 is SGHTA and CDR2 is FQGNSA. Trimming cost V 3 bases and J 4 bases, with 10 bases left between them. The CDR3 is CASSLRQIYNEQFF. The CDR3 nucleotides read TGTGCCAGCAGCTTGCGACAGATATACAATGAGCAGTTCTTC.

This clone was seen a few times. The chain employs TRBV10-3 and TRBJ1-3, with 7 bases identical to TRBD1. Germline loops: CDR1 ENHRY, CDR2 SYGVKD. The CDR3 extends over 12 amino acids. The junction had 2 bases not matched to a gene; V was cut back by 8 bases and J by 4 bases. Here the CDR3 reads CAIETGGNTIYF. The CDR3 DNA reads TGTGCCATCGAGACAGGGGGAAACACCATATATTTT.

The rearrangement links TRBV7-6 to TRBJ1-1; D is perhaps TRBD1 (5 bases). Germline loops: CDR1 SGHVS, CDR2 FNYEAQ. The CDR3 covers 15 residues. V gave up 3 bases and J gave up 0 bases, with 11 bases separating them. Written as DNA, the CDR3 is TGTGCCAGCAGCTTGAGGCAGGGAATGAACACTGAAGCTTTCTTT. Translated, it gives CASSLRQGMNTEAFF. Together with reference TRBV7-6 and TRBJ1-1, the CDR3 gives the full variable domain: GAGVSQSPRYKVTKRGQDVALRCDPISGHVSLYWYRQALGQGPEFLTYFNYEAQQDKSGLPNDRFSAERPEGSISTLTIQRTEQRDSAMYRCASSLRQGMNTEAFFGQGTRLTVV.

The chain recombines TRBV1 with TRBJ2-7; the table's D call, TRBD1, was not checked against the DNA. TRBV1 is recorded as a pseudogene. The CDR3 runs to 15 residues. Here the CDR3 reads CTSSQGDRGQYEQYF. CDR3 sequence (DNA): TGCACCAGCAGCCAAGGGGACAGGGGGCAATACGAGCAGTACTTC.

The gene calls are TRBV7-2 and TRBJ2-3; maybe TRBD2 (7 bases). Germline V gene data show CDR1 as SGHTA and CDR2 as FQGNSA. This CDR3 region has 15 residues. Trimming took off 1 base at V and 7 bases at J, with 15 bases between the two ends. CDR3 sequence: CASSLGGGGRYTQYF. The CDR3, as DNA: TGTGCCAGCAGCTTAGGAGGGGGGGGTCGATATACGCAGTATTTT.

The gene calls are TRBV5-4 and TRBJ2-2; 10 nucleotides match TRBD2. The J segment lost 6 bases and the V segment lost 5 bases, leaving 10 bases of the junction unmatched. The CDR3 runs 16 residues. Germline V gene data show CDR1 as SGHNT and CDR2 as YYREEE (reference sequence). The CDR3 is CASRRLAGDRSGELFF. The CDR3 DNA reads as TGTGCCAGCAGACGTCTAGCGGGAGATAGGTCCGGGGAGCTGTTTTTT.

This clone was counted once. V and J are TRBV9 and TRBJ2-5, with D perhaps TRBD1 (5 bases). CDR3 length: 12 amino acids. Trimming pared 5 bases from V and 2 bases from J, leaving 7 bases between. The germline V gene has CDR1 SGDLS and CDR2 YYNGEE. This chain's CDR3 is CASSQGQETQYF. CDR3 bases: TGTGCCAGCAGTCAGGGTCAAGAGACCCAGTACTTC.

This clone was detected a few times. V gene TRBV10-1 combines with J gene TRBJ2-7, with 9 bases matching TRBD1. Unmatched junction bases numbered 12, after V lost 6 bases and J lost 3 bases. Looked up from germline, CDR1 is WNHNN and CDR2 is SYGVQD (reference sequence). This CDR3 comprises 16 residues. The CDR3 nucleotides are TGCGCCAGCAGCCCCGTCTCCGGGACAGGGATCTACGAGCAGTACTTC. This codes for CASSPVSGTGIYEQYF.

This clone was seen a few times. The J gene is TRBJ2-4, the V gene TRBV20-1; tentative D call: TRBD1 (5 bases). CDR1 is DFQATT, CDR2 SNEGSKA, per germline (reference sequence). Deletions cut 0 bases from V and 13 bases from J, with 7 bases between. The CDR3 spans 10 residues. CDR3 DNA sequence: TGCAGTGCTAGAGACAGGGTACAGTACTTC. Translation: CSARDRVQYF.

The J gene is TRBJ1-3, the V gene TRBV6-5, with TRBD1 identical over 7 bases. This CDR3 contains 14 residues. Losses at the gene ends were 6 bases for V and 4 bases for J; bases not matched to a gene: 6. Germline loops: CDR1 MNHEY, CDR2 SVGAGI. DNA for the CDR3: TGTGCCAGCAGGAGACAGGGCGCCGGAAACACCATATATTTT. This translates into CASRRQGAGNTIYF.